The 25 T cell receptor beta chains below come from one sample, sequenced in a study of identical twins (dated by TCRdb to the mid-2010s). Receptor amplification or capture employed 5' RACE. Sequencing instrument: Illumina HiSeq 2000. The public reads were reanalyzed by TCRdb: fastp trimming at Q25, MiXCR alignment, in-frame beta chains only. Records with the same CDR3 protein are collapsed into one entry carrying the most frequent genes and DNA. The sample data list some 590,000 distinct CDR3 sequences, and nearly 10% of these were observed just once. Roughly 3% of the sample lies in the top ten. The same sample was also studied in work on yellow fever vaccine responses in identical twins.

Sequenced material: PBMCs. Receptor source: a woman aged 18-35 years in good health.

This clonotype was recorded at least ten times. V gene TRBV12-3 or TRBV12-4 combines with J gene TRBJ2-3, with 7 bases aligning to TRBD2. With V trimmed by 4 bases and J by 4 bases, 5 bases remained unmatched. CDR3 size: 14 residues. The CDR3 spells CASSSSGASDTQYF. In DNA form, the CDR3 reads TGTGCCAGCAGTTCCAGCGGGGCATCAGATACGCAGTATTTT.

This clonotype was seen only a few times. The chain links TRBV4-3 to TRBJ2-3; no firm D call. The CDR3 has 14 amino acids. With 0 bases removed from V and 6 bases from J, the gap between germline ends came to 10 bases. Germline lookup yields CDR1 LGHNA and CDR2 YSLEER. CDR3 DNA sequence: TGCGCCAGCAGCCAAGATAAGTTTTGGGATACGCAGTATTTT. Protein: CASSQDKFWDTQYF.

There are a few counts of this clonotype. The CDR3 sequence is CASSVGTGQGEQYF. The CDR3 DNA reads as TGTGCCAGCAGCGTAGGGACAGGGCAGGGCGAGCAGTACTTC. The J gene is TRBJ2-7, the V gene TRBV9; 8 bases agree with TRBD1. CDR1 SGDLS and CDR2 YYNGEE come from the germline V gene. The V gene end was trimmed by 0 bases and the J gene end by 6 bases; junction bases not matched to a gene: 5. The CDR3 length is 14 residues.

This clonotype was recorded at least ten times. V is TRBV10-1 and J is TRBJ2-2, with TRBD2 identical over 12 bases. The length of the CDR3 is 15 residues. Germline V gene lookup returns CDR1 WNHNN and CDR2 SYGVQD (reference sequence). The J segment lost 3 bases and the V segment lost 4 bases, leaving 0 bases of the junction unmatched. CDR3 sequence reads: CASSGLAGDTGELFF. CDR3 DNA sequence: TGCGCCAGCAGTGGACTAGCGGGAGACACCGGGGAGCTGTTTTTT.

Ten or more counts support this clonotype. The chain has TRBV5-1 and TRBJ2-2; 13 positions match TRBD2. CDR1 and CDR2 (germline): SGHRS, YFSETQ. The CDR3 has 17 amino acids. The J segment lost 5 bases and the V segment lost 4 bases, leaving 8 bases of the junction unmatched. The CDR3 region has the DNA TGCGCCAGCAGCCCGATGGGACTAGCGGGATTAACCGGGGAGCTGTTTTTT. Its protein product is CASSPMGLAGLTGELFF.

This clonotype was counted between two and nine times. J is TRBJ2-3 and V is TRBV7-9, with 7 nucleotides matching TRBD2. There are 16 residues in the CDR3. V shed 1 base, J shed 2 bases, and the junction held 6 bases outside the gene matches. Germline V gene data show CDR1 as SEHNR and CDR2 as FQNEAQ (reference sequence). This CDR3 is CASSLEGRVHTDTQYF. The CDR3 DNA is TGTGCCAGCAGCTTAGAAGGGAGGGTTCACACAGATACGCAGTATTTT.

In this sample, this clonotype turned up many times. The chain links TRBV10-3 to TRBJ2-1; D gene uncertain. Germline V gives CDR1 ENHRY, CDR2 SYGVKD. The ends were cut back, 2 bases at V and 9 bases at J, with 11 bases in the middle. This CDR3 is 13 amino acids long. The CDR3 DNA reads TGTGCCATCAGTGAGGTGCCGTCTGGTGAGCAGTTCTTC. It translates to CAISEVPSGEQFF.

This clonotype was detected many times. This sequence joins TRBV6-2 or TRBV6-3 and TRBJ1-1; 7 bases map to TRBD1. This CDR3 is built from 13 residues. V was clipped by 8 bases and J by 2 bases; unmatched bases: 5. Germline V gene sequence: CDR1 MNHEY, CDR2 SVGEGT. The CDR3 reads CASSNRGNTEAFF. The CDR3 nucleotides are TGTGCCAGCTCTAACAGGGGTAACACTGAAGCTTTCTTT.

The V and J genes are TRBV20-1 and TRBJ2-5; D remains unclear. The CDR3 runs to 15 residues. Per germline, CDR1 DFQATT and CDR2 SNEGSKA (reference sequence). V was cut by 5 bases and J by 5 bases, with 21 bases left in between. CDR3 residues: CSAAALARSQETQYF. The CDR3 nucleotides are TGCAGTGCTGCCGCCCTGGCGCGGTCACAGGAGACCCAGTACTTC.

The chain combines TRBV12-3 or TRBV12-4 with TRBJ2-7, with D unclear. This CDR3 comprises 13 residues. V lost 5 bases and J lost 6, with 14 bases in between. The CDR3 here is CASSPGLRGEQYF. As DNA, the CDR3 is TGTGCCAGCAGTCCCGGGTTACGCGGCGAGCAGTACTTC.

J is TRBJ2-3 and V is TRBV6-5; tentative D call: TRBD2 (6 bases). CDR3 length equals 16 residues. V was clipped by 0 bases and J by 6 bases, with 16 bases between them. Germline lookup yields CDR1 MNHEY and CDR2 SVGAGI. The CDR3 DNA is TGTGCCAGCAGTTACTCGCGAATCACCAGCGGGGATACGCAGTATTTT. Translating it yields CASSYSRITSGDTQYF.

This clonotype was recorded many times. The chain uses TRBV9 and TRBJ2-3; D possibly corresponds to TRBD1 (6 bases). This CDR3 is 18 amino acids long. Germline CDR1 and CDR2: SGDLS and YYNGEE. Trimming cost V 0 bases and J 1 base, with 18 bases left between them. The CDR3 sequence is CASSVVGTPVPGTDTQYF. Written as DNA, the CDR3 is TGTGCCAGCAGCGTAGTCGGGACACCCGTCCCCGGCACAGATACGCAGTATTTT.

This clonotype showed up many times. This chain connects TRBV4-2 to TRBJ2-5; tentative D call: TRBD1 (7 bases). Germline assignment: CDR1 LGHNA and CDR2 YNFKEQ. The CDR3 runs 16 residues. Between the trimmed V and J ends, which lost 2 bases and 4 bases, there was a span of 17 bases. In nucleotides, the CDR3 is TGTGCCAGCAGCCAATTCCTGGGGCAGGGGGGAGAGACCCAGTACTTC. Translating it yields CASSQFLGQGGETQYF.

The chain uses TRBV25-1 and TRBJ2-3; TRBD1 matches 10 bases. The length of the CDR3 is 16 residues. J was trimmed by 2 bases and V by 3 bases; bases with no gene match: 5. Germline lookup yields CDR1 MGHDK and CDR2 SYGVNS. The CDR3 DNA follows: TGTGCCAGCAGTGACCGACAGGGGGCAATCACAGATACGCAGTATTTT. It translates to CASSDRQGAITDTQYF.

This clonotype was detected many times. The chain joins TRBV27 to TRBJ2-2; 12 bases align to TRBD1. Losses at the gene ends were 6 bases for V and 5 bases for J; bases not matched to a gene: 7. The CDR3 is 16 amino acids. Per germline, CDR1 MNHEY and CDR2 SMNVEV (reference sequence). The CDR3 DNA is TGTGCCAGCAGACCGGGACAGGGGGCGCATACCGGGGAGCTGTTTTTT. Translating gives CASRPGQGAHTGELFF.

The V and J genes are TRBV20-1 and TRBJ2-7; D might be TRBD1 (6 bases). The CDR3 extends over 15 amino acids. V dropped 6 bases and J dropped 0 bases, with 18 bases sitting between them. The germline gives CDR1 DFQATT, CDR2 SNEGSKA (reference sequence). This CDR3 reads CSAQGWGKGSYEQYF. The CDR3 DNA sequence: TGCAGTGCCCAGGGGTGGGGCAAGGGCTCCTACGAGCAGTACTTC.

The chain uses TRBV20-1 and TRBJ2-1, with TRBD2 identical over 10 bases. V was clipped by 4 bases and J by 6 bases; unmatched bases: 6. Germline V lookup: CDR1 DFQATT, CDR2 SNEGSKA (reference sequence). The CDR3 sequence is 14 residues long. CDR3 coding DNA: TGCAGTGCTACAAGCGGGAGGGCCTCCAATGAGCAGTTCTTC. Translating it yields CSATSGRASNEQFF.

This clonotype was counted between two and nine times. This sequence joins TRBV7-9 and TRBJ1-1; D may be TRBD1 (5 bases). Germline V gene lookup returns CDR1 SEHNR and CDR2 FQNEAQ (reference sequence). The CDR3 has 14 amino acids. Trimming took off 2 bases at V and 5 bases at J, with 12 bases between the two ends. CDR3: CASSLSQGWTEAFF. The CDR3 nucleotides read TGTGCCAGCAGCTTATCCCAGGGTTGGACTGAAGCTTTCTTT.

Many counts were recorded for this clonotype. The rearrangement links TRBV24-1 to TRBJ2-3; D gene unclear. The CDR3 covers 13 residues. V was shortened by 5 bases and J by 2 bases, with 7 bases between the two germline ends. Germline-derived CDR1 and CDR2 are KGHDR and SFDVKD. In DNA, the CDR3 is TGTGCCACCAGTGTCCCTCTCACAGATACGCAGTATTTT. Amino acids: CATSVPLTDTQYF.

Details on this clonotype: An end of the junction does not agree with germline; a read error may underlie this. The chain couples TRBV7-3 to TRBJ2-2; D may match TRBD1 or TRBD2 (6 bases each). Germline loops: CDR1 SGHTA, CDR2 FQGTGA. The CDR3 covers 13 residues. The DNA of the CDR3 is TGTGCCAGCAGCTCCGGACAGCCGGGGGAGGTGTTTTTT. Translation gives CASSSGQPGEVFF.

The table lists this clonotype with a few counts. V is TRBV6-5 and J is TRBJ2-1; 9 bases line up with TRBD2. The trim removed 5 bases at V and 4 bases at J, leaving 6 bases unmatched. From germline, CDR1 is MNHEY and CDR2 SVGAGI. This CDR3 spans 15 amino acids. This CDR3 reads CASSHLAGLYNEQFF. The CDR3 DNA sequence: TGTGCCAGCAGTCACCTAGCGGGACTATACAATGAGCAGTTCTTC.

J is TRBJ2-1 and V is TRBV7-7; D perhaps matches TRBD1 (7 bases). Looked up from germline, CDR1 is SSHAT and CDR2 is FNYEAQ (reference sequence). This CDR3 has 16 residues. CDR3 bases: TGTGCTAGGAGCTTAGTGGAGGGGGCTCTCAACAATGAGCAGTTCTTC. Translating it yields CARSLVEGALNNEQFF.

In its sample, this clonotype was seen a few times. V gene TRBV20-1 combines with J gene TRBJ2-7, with 7 bases aligning to TRBD2. J lost 0 bases, V lost 3 bases, and 11 bases had no gene match. In germline, CDR1 is DFQATT, CDR2 SNEGSKA (reference sequence). This CDR3 comprises 16 residues. This chain's CDR3 is CSARASGRQSSYEQYF. In nucleotides, the CDR3 is TGCAGTGCTAGGGCTAGCGGCCGCCAATCCTCCTACGAGCAGTACTTC.

This clonotype was counted many times. The chain carries TRBV27 and TRBJ2-5; D is perhaps TRBD1 or TRBD2 (6 bases each). The CDR3 loop spans 14 amino acids. The V and J ends lost 5 bases and 4 bases respectively, with 14 bases between them. CDR1 and CDR2 from the germline V gene are MNHEY and SMNVEV (reference sequence). The CDR3 spells CASSLEGGGETQYF. In nucleotides, the CDR3 is TGTGCCAGCAGTCTGGAGGGGGGTGGAGAGACCCAGTACTTC.

This clonotype was counted only a few times. This sequence joins TRBV12-3 or TRBV12-4 and TRBJ2-3, with 15 nucleotides matching TRBD2. CDR3 length: 19 residues. The junction had 12 bases not matched to a gene; V was cut back by 4 bases and J by 4 bases. CDR3 DNA sequence: TGTGCCAGCAGTTCCTGGACTAGCGGGGGGGCCGTGTTCCCAGATACGCAGTATTTT. It specifies CASSSWTSGGAVFPDTQYF.